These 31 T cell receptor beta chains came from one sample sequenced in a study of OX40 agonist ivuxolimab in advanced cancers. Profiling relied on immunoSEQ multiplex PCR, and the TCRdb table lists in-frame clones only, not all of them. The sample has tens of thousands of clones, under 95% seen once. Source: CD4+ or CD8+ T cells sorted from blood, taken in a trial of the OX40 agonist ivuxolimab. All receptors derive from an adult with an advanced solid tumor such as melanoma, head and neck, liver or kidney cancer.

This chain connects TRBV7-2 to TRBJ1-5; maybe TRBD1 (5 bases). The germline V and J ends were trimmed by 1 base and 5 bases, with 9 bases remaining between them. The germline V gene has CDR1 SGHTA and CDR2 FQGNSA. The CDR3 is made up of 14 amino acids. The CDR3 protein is CASSLGGTHQPQHF. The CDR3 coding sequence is TGTGCCAGCAGCTTAGGAGGGACCCATCAGCCCCAGCATTTT.

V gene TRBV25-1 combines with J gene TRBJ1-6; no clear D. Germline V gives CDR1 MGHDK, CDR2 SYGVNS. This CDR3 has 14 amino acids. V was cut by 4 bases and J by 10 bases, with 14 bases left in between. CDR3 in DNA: TGTGCCAGCAGTGCCCCCCTTGGGCACTCACCCCTCCACTTT. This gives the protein CASSAPLGHSPLHF.

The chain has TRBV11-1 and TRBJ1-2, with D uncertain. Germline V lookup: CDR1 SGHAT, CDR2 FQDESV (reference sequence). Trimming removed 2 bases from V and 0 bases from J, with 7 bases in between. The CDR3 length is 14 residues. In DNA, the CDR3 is TGTGCCAGCAGCTTAACCGGAACTAACTATGGCTACACCTTC. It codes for CASSLTGTNYGYTF.

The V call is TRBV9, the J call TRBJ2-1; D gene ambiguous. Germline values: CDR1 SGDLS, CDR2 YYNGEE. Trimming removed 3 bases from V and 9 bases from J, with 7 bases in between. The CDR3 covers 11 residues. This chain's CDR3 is CASSGSGEQFF. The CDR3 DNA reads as TGTGCCAGCAGCGGCTCTGGTGAGCAGTTCTTC.

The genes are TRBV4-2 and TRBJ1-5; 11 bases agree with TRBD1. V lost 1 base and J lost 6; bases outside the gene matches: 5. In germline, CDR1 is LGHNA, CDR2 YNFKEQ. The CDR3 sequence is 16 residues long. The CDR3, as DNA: TGTGCCAGCAGCCAAGCCTTCGGACAGGGGGCTCAGCCCCAGCATTTT. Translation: CASSQAFGQGAQPQHF.

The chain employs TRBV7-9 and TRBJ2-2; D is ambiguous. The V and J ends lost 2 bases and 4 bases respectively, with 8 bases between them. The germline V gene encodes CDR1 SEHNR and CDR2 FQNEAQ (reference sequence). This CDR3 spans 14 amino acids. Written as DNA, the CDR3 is TGTGCCAGCAGCTTATGGATAGGCACCGGGGAGCTGTTTTTT. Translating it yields CASSLWIGTGELFF.

DNA of the CDR3: TGTGCCAGCAGGAAAGAAACAGGGAACACTGAAGCTTTCTTT. This codes for CASRKETGNTEAFF. The chain has TRBV2 and TRBJ1-1, with D tentatively TRBD1 (5 bases). This CDR3 contains 14 residues. Looked up from germline, CDR1 is SNHLY and CDR2 is FYNNEI. V shed 6 bases and J shed 1 base, with 12 bases lying between them.

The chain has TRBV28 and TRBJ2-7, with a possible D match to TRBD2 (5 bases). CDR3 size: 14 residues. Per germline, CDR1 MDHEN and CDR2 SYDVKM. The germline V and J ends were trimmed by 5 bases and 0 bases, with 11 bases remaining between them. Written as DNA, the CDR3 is TGTGCCAGCAGTGTAAGCGGTATCTCCTACGAGCAGTACTTC. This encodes CASSVSGISYEQYF.

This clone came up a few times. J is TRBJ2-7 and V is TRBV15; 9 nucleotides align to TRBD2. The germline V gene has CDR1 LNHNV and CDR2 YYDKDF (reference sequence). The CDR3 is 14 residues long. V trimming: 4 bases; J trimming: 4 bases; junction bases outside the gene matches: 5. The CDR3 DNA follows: TGTGCCACCAGCATCTCCCTAGCGGGGTACGAGCAGTACTTC. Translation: CATSISLAGYEQYF.

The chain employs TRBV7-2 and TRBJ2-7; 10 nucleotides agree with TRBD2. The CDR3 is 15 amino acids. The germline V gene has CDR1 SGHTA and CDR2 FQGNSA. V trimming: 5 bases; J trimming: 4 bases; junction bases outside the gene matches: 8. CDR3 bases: TGTGCCAGCAGCCTCAGCGGGAGGGCCCAGTACGAGCAGTACTTC. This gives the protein CASSLSGRAQYEQYF. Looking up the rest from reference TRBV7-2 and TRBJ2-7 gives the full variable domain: GAGVSQSPSNKVTEKGKDVELRCDPISGHTALYWYRQSLGQGLEFLIYFQGNSAPDKSGLPSDRFSAERTGGSVSTLTIQRTQQEDSAVYLCASSLSGRAQYEQYFGPGTRLTVT.

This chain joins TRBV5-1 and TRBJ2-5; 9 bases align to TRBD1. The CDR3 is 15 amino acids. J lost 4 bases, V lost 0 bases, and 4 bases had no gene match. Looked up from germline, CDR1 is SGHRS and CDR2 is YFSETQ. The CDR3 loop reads CASSLAGTGTETQYF. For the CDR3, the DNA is TGCGCCAGCAGCTTGGCCGGGACAGGGACAGAGACCCAGTACTTC. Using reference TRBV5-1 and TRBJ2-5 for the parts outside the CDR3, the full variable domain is KAGVTQTPRYLIKTRGQQVTLSCSPISGHRSVSWYQQTPGQGLQFLFEYFSETQRNKGNFPGRFSGRQFSNSRSEMNVSTLELGDSALYLCASSLAGTGTETQYFGPGTRLLVL.

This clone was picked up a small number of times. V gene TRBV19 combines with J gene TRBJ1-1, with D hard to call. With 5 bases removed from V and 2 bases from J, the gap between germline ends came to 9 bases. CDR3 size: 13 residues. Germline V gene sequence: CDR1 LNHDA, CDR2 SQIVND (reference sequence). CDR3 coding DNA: TGTGCCAGTAGTCCCCGGACCAACACTGAAGCTTTCTTT. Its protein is CASSPRTNTEAFF.

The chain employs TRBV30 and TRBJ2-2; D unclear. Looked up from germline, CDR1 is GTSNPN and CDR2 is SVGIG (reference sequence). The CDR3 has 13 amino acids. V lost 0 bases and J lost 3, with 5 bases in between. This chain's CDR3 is CAWSVSDTGELFF. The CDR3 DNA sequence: TGTGCCTGGAGTGTGAGCGACACCGGGGAGCTGTTTTTT.

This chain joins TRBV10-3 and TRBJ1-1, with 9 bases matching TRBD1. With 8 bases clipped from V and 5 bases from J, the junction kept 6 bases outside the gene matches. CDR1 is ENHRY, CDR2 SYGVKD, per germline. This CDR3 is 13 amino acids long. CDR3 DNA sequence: TGTGCCATCGGGACAGGGAGAGAGACTGAAGCTTTCTTT. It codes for CAIGTGRETEAFF.

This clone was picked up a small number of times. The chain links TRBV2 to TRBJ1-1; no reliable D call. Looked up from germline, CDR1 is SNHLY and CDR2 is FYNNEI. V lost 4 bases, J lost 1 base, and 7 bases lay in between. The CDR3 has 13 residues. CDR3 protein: CASSAGWNTEAFF. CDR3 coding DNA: TGTGCCAGCAGTGCAGGATGGAACACTGAAGCTTTCTTT.

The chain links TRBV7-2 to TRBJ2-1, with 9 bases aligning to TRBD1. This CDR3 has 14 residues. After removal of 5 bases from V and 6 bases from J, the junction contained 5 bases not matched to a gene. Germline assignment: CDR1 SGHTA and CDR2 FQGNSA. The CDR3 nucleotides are TGTGCCAGCAGCCCCTTACAGGGGGCCAATGAGCAGTTCTTC. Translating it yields CASSPLQGANEQFF.

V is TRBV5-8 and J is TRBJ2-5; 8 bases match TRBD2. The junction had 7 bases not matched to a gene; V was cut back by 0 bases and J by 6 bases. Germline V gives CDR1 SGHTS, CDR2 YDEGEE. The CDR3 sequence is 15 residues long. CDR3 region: CASSLGPGGRQTQYF. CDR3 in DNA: TGTGCCAGCAGCTTGGGACCGGGAGGGAGGCAGACCCAGTACTTC. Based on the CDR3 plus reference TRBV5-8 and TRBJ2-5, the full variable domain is EAGVTQSPTHLIKTRGQQATLRCSPISGHTSVYWYQQALGLGLQFLLWYDEGEERNRGNFPPRFSGRQFPNYSSELNVNALELEDSALYLCASSLGPGGRQTQYFGPGTRLLVL.

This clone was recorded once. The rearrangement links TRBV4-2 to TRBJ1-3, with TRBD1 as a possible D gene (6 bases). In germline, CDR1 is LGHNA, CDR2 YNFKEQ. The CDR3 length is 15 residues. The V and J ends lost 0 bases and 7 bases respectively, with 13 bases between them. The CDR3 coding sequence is TGTGCCAGCAGCCAAGAAGGCACGGGGGGCAACACCATATATTTT. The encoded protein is CASSQEGTGGNTIYF.

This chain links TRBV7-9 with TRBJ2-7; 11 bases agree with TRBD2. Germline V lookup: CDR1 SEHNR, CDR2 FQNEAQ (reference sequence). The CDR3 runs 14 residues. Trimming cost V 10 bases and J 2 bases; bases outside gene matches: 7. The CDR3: CATTGLADTYEQYF. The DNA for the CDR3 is TGTGCCACCACGGGACTAGCGGATACCTACGAGCAGTACTTC.

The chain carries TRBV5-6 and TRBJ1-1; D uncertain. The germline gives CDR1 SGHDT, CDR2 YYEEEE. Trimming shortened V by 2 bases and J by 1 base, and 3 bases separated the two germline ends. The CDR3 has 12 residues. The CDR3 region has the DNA TGTGCCAGCAGCTTCCAGAACACTGAAGCTTTCTTT. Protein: CASSFQNTEAFF.

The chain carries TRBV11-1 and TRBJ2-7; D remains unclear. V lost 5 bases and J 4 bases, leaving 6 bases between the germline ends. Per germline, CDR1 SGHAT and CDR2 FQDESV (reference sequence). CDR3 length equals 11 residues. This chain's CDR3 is CASSERYEQYF. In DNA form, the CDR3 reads TGTGCCAGCAGCGAACGTTACGAGCAGTACTTC.

This CDR3 reads CASRVRGIHTEAFF. The CDR3 DNA follows: TGTGCCAGCAGGGTCAGGGGTATACACACTGAAGCTTTCTTT. The chain uses TRBV6-1 and TRBJ1-1, with a possible D match to TRBD1 (6 bases). The V gene's germline CDR1 is MNHNS and CDR2 SASEGT. The CDR3 contains 14 residues. V was cut by 6 bases and J by 3 bases, with 14 bases left in between.

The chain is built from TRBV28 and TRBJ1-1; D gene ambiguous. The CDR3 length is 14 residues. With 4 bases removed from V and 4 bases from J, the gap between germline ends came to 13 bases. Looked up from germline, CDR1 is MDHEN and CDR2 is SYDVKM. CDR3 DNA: TGTGCCAGCAGTTCCCGGTTGGAGGGCACTGAAGCTTTCTTT. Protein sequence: CASSSRLEGTEAFF.

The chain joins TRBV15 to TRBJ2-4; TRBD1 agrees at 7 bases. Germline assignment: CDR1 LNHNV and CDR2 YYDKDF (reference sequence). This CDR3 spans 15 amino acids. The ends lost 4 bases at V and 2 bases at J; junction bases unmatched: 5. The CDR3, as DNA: TGTGCCACCAGCAACCGGGACAGCACCAAAAACATTCAGTACTTC. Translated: CATSNRDSTKNIQYF.

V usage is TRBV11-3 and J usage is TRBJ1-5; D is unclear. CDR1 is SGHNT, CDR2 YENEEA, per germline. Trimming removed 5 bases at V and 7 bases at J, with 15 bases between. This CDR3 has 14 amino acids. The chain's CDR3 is CASSRGREEQPQHF. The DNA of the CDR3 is TGTGCCAGCAGCCGAGGTAGGGAGGAACAGCCCCAGCATTTT. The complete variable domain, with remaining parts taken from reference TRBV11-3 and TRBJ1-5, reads EAGVVQSPRYKIIEKKQPVAFWCNPISGHNTLYWYLQNLGQGPELLIRYENEEAVDDSQLPKDRFSAERLKGVDSTLKIQPAELGDSAVYLCASSRGREEQPQHFGDGTRLSIL.

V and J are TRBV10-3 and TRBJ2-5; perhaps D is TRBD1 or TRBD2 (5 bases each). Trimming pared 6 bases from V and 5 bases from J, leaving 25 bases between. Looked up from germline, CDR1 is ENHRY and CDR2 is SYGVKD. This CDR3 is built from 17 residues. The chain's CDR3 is CAISSGLGRVDGETQYF. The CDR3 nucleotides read TGTGCCATCAGCTCGGGATTGGGCAGGGTTGACGGCGAGACCCAGTACTTC.

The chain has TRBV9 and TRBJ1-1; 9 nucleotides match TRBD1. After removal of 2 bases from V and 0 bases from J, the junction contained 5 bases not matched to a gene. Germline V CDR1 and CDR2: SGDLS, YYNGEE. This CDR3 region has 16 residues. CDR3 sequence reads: CASSVGTGTMNTEAFF. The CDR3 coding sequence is TGTGCCAGCAGCGTTGGGACAGGGACCATGAACACTGAAGCTTTCTTT. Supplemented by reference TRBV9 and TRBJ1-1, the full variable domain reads DSGVTQTPKHLITATGQRVTLRCSPRSGDLSVYWYQQSLDQGLQFLIQYYNGEERAKGNILERFSAQQFPDLHSELNLSSLELGDSALYFCASSVGTGTMNTEAFFGQGTRLTVV.

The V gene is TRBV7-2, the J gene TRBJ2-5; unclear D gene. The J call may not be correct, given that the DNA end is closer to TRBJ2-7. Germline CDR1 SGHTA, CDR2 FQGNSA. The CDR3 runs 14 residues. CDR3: CASSLAGAIYEQYF. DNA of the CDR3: TGTGCCAGCAGCTTAGCGGGCGCCATCTACGAGCAGTACTTC.

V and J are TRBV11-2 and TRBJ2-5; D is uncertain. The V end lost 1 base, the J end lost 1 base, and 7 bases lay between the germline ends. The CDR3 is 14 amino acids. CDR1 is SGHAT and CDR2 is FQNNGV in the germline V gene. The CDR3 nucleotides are TGTGCCAGCAGCTTAGTAGGTAGCCAAGAGACCCAGTACTTC. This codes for CASSLVGSQETQYF.

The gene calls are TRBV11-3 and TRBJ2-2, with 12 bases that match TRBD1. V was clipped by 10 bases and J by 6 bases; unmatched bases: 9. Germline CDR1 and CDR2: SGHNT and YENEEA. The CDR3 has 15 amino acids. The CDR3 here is CAIKEGQGASGELFF. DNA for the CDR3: TGTGCCATCAAGGAGGGACAGGGGGCTTCCGGGGAGCTGTTTTTT.

The DNA for the CDR3 is TGTGCCAGCAGACGTACCGGGACAGCCACCGGGGAGCTGTTTTTT. Translated: CASRRTGTATGELFF. The chain employs TRBV6-5 and TRBJ2-2; TRBD1 matches at 7 bases. After removal of 6 bases from V and 4 bases from J, the junction contained 8 bases not matched to a gene. The CDR3 is 15 amino acids. Germline loops: CDR1 MNHEY, CDR2 SVGAGI.